The rows below give T cell receptor beta chains drawn from one sample of a study. TCRdb re-called the RT-PCR reads with MiXCR, one entry per CDR3 protein. The data hold 650,000 to 800,000 distinct CDR3 sequences, with 14% observed a single time. The sample comprised memory CD4+ T cells from blood. Source of these receptors: a female donor in good health, serving as a healthy control. CDR3s include the opening cysteine and the closing phenylalanine or tryptophan. D genes are given only for firm matches. Not every row has a clone size; where given, it reads once, few, many or a size class.

>TRBV7-2|TRBJ2-4|TRBD2|NA
CASSYGGGQNIQYF
TGTGCCAGCAGCTACGGGGGGGGACAAAACATTCAGTACTTC
>TRBV5-6|TRBJ2-7|NA|many
CASSLNVEQYF
TGTGCCAGCAGCTTGAATGTCGAGCAGTACTTC
>TRBV18|TRBJ2-1|NA|NA
CASSLSPGLDYNEQFF
TGTGCCAGCTCCCTAAGCCCGGGACTGGATTACAATGAGCAGTTCTTC
>TRBV12-3/TRBV12-4|TRBJ2-1|TRBD2|many
CASSLEAGGHNEQFF
TGTGCCAGCAGTTTAGAAGCGGGAGGGCATAATGAGCAGTTCTTC
>TRBV5-1|TRBJ2-7|NA|few
CASSLAAGASGEQYF
TGCGCCAGCAGCTTGGCCGCGGGGGCTTCGGGGGAGCAGTACTTC
>TRBV6-5|TRBJ1-1|TRBD1|NA
CASSPIPGQPNTEAFF
TGTGCCAGCAGTCCAATCCCGGGACAGCCGAACACTGAAGCTTTCTTT
>TRBV27|TRBJ1-5|TRBD1|many
CASSLKPPGQINQPQHF
TGTGCCAGCAGTTTAAAACCCCCGGGACAGATCAATCAGCCCCAGCATTTT
>TRBV25-1|TRBJ1-1|NA|NA
CASSAQGLSTEAFF
TGTGCCAGCAGTGCCCAGGGACTTTCGACTGAAGCTTTCTTT
>TRBV5-6|TRBJ1-1|NA|many
CASSLTTEAFF
TGTGCCAGCAGCTTGACGACTGAAGCTTTCTTT
>TRBV6-2/TRBV6-3|TRBJ1-1|TRBD1|few
CASSYSIMGQRRNTEAFF
TGTGCCAGCAGTTACTCGATAATGGGACAGCGACGGAACACTGAAGCTTTCTTT
>TRBV7-2|TRBJ2-1|NA|once
CASSLELLASSVGNYNEQFF
TGTGCCAGCAGCTTAGAGTTACTAGCTTCCTCGGTGGGAAACTACAATGAGCAGTTCTTC
>TRBV27|TRBJ2-2|NA|few
CASSLRWANTGELFF
TGTGCCAGCAGTCTACGCTGGGCAAACACCGGGGAGCTGTTTTTT
>TRBV20-1|TRBJ2-3|TRBD2|few
CSARPGLAGAGTDTQYF
TGCAGTGCTAGACCGGGACTAGCGGGGGCTGGCACAGATACGCAGTATTTT
>TRBV15|TRBJ1-4|TRBD1|NA
CATSRAPDRAFF
TGTGCCACCAGCAGAGCTCCGGACAGGGCGTTTTTT
>TRBV6-5|TRBJ2-3|NA|many
CASSSSRGGSIKYF
TGTGCCAGCAGCTCCTCCAGGGGCGGAAGTATCAAGTATTTT
>TRBV3-1|TRBJ2-3|NA|NA
CASSQDVGGTRTDTQYF
TGTGCCAGCAGCCAAGATGTAGGCGGGACCCGCACAGATACGCAGTATTTT
>TRBV20-1|TRBJ1-4|NA|few
CSARWGENEKLFF
TGCAGTGCTAGATGGGGAGAGAATGAAAAACTGTTTTTT
>TRBV5-1|TRBJ1-1|NA|many
CASSSTTGNEAFF
TGCGCCAGCAGCTCAACCACAGGGAATGAAGCTTTCTTT
>TRBV20-1|TRBJ1-2|NA|NA
CSARGGGNYGYTF
TGCAGTGCTAGAGGTGGAGGCAACTATGGCTACACCTTC
>TRBV29-1|TRBJ2-1|TRBD2|many
CSVESRGRASSSYNEQFF
TGCAGCGTTGAATCCCGCGGGAGGGCCTCGAGCTCCTACAATGAGCAGTTCTTC
>TRBV7-2|TRBJ2-1|TRBD2|many
CASSLVAGGPVEQFF
TGTGCCAGCAGCTTAGTGGCGGGAGGGCCGGTTGAGCAGTTCTTC
>TRBV4-3|TRBJ2-2|NA|NA
CASSQDLSTGELFF
TGCGCCAGCAGCCAAGATCTGAGCACCGGGGAGCTGTTTTTT
>TRBV9|TRBJ1-2|TRBD1|NA
CASTRDRVNYGYTF
TGTGCCAGCACCCGAGACAGGGTGAACTATGGCTACACCTTC
>TRBV7-2|TRBJ1-1|NA|few
CASSPRHLMNTEAFF
TGTGCCAGCAGCCCGCGACATCTAATGAACACTGAAGCTTTCTTT
>TRBV5-6|TRBJ1-2|TRBD1|many
CASSPRDRVYGYTF
TGTGCCAGCAGCCCCCGGGACAGGGTCTATGGCTACACCTTC
>TRBV15|TRBJ1-1|NA|NA
CATSRDRGTYTNTEAFF
TGTGCCACCAGCAGAGATAGGGGAACCTACACGAACACTGAAGCTTTCTTT
>TRBV18|TRBJ1-1|NA|NA
CARSLTVGTEAFF
TGTGCCAGATCACTTACAGTCGGCACTGAAGCTTTCTTT
>TRBV20-1|TRBJ2-5|TRBD1|few
CSAPPGTGIQETQYF
TGCAGTGCTCCCCCCGGGACAGGGATCCAAGAGACCCAGTACTTC
>TRBV6-2/TRBV6-3|TRBJ1-1|NA|NA
CASSRRRGYTEAFF
TGTGCCAGCAGTCGGCGGCGGGGTTACACTGAAGCTTTCTTT
>TRBV29-1|TRBJ1-5|NA|many
CSVAGGADQPQHF
TGCAGCGTTGCTGGGGGGGCTGATCAGCCCCAGCATTTT
>TRBV9|TRBJ1-6|NA|few
CASSVGGWNSPLHF
TGTGCCAGCAGCGTCGGGGGCTGGAATTCACCCCTCCACTTT
>TRBV13|TRBJ2-7|NA|many
CASSFSRGQGVRYEQYF
TGTGCCAGCAGCTTCTCACGGGGGCAGGGAGTACGATACGAGCAGTACTTC
>TRBV12-3/TRBV12-4|TRBJ2-1|TRBD2|many
CASKVSGGGAGEQFF
TGTGCCAGCAAAGTTAGCGGGGGCGGGGCAGGTGAGCAGTTCTTC
>TRBV24-1|TRBJ2-1|TRBD2|NA
CATSDPLGGAGEQFF
TGTGCCACCAGTGACCCCCTCGGGGGGGCGGGTGAGCAGTTCTTC
>TRBV5-5|TRBJ2-1|TRBD2|few
CASTRLADSYNEQFF
TGTGCCAGCACCCGACTAGCGGACTCCTACAATGAGCAGTTCTTC
>TRBV29-1|TRBJ2-7|NA|many
CSVDAGANEQYF
TGCAGCGTTGATGCAGGGGCCAACGAGCAGTACTTC
>TRBV7-9|TRBJ2-7|TRBD2|NA
CASSQSGVNYEQYF
TGTGCCAGCAGTCAGAGCGGGGTGAACTACGAGCAGTACTTC
>TRBV5-1|TRBJ1-2|NA|NA
CASSSGPGGTGGYGYTF
TGCGCCAGCAGCTCGGGGCCTGGGGGAACAGGCGGCTATGGCTACACCTTC
>TRBV7-7|TRBJ2-7|NA|NA
CASSRSREMVHEQYF
TGTGCTAGCAGCCGATCCCGGGAGATGGTCCACGAGCAGTACTTC
>TRBV7-2|TRBJ1-5|NA|NA
CASRQVTGEQPQHF
TGTGCCAGCAGACAAGTGACGGGGGAGCAGCCCCAGCATTTT
>TRBV12-3/TRBV12-4|TRBJ2-3|NA|many
CASSFSRDTQYF
TGTGCCAGCAGTTTCTCGCGAGATACGCAGTATTTT
>TRBV5-1|TRBJ2-5|NA|many
CASSLGAAGTMETQYF
TGCGCCAGCAGCTTGGGTGCGGCAGGGACGATGGAGACCCAGTACTTC
>TRBV7-3|TRBJ2-1|NA|NA
CASSPLADTYNEQFF
TGTGCCAGCAGCCCACTAGCAGATACGTACAATGAGCAGTTCTTC
>TRBV20-1|TRBJ2-5|NA|many
CSASNPRGGETQYF
TGCAGTGCTAGTAACCCCAGGGGCGGGGAGACCCAGTACTTC
>TRBV11-2|TRBJ2-7|TRBD2|NA
CASSHPVGGSYEQYF
TGTGCCAGCAGCCACCCCGTGGGAGGGTCGTACGAGCAGTACTTC
>TRBV2|TRBJ1-5|NA|NA
CASSAEVGKNQPQHF
TGTGCCAGCAGTGCCGAGGTGGGGAAGAATCAGCCCCAGCATTTT
>TRBV10-3|TRBJ2-7|TRBD1|NA
CAITGQGEGEQYF
TGTGCCATCACTGGACAGGGGGAAGGGGAGCAGTACTTC
>TRBV7-8|TRBJ2-3|NA|few
CASSLKRRSTDTQYF
TGTGCCAGCAGCCTTAAGCGGAGAAGCACAGATACGCAGTATTTT
>TRBV6-5|TRBJ2-2|NA|NA
CASSYRGGDTGELFF
TGTGCCAGCAGTTACCGGGGCGGGGACACCGGGGAGCTGTTTTTT
>TRBV7-2|TRBJ1-5|NA|few
CASSLGSSGFDQPQHF
TGTGCCAGCAGCTTAGGATCATCAGGGTTCGATCAGCCCCAGCATTTT
>TRBV30|TRBJ1-1|NA|few
CAWTYYIASAEAFF
TGTGCCTGGACTTACTACATAGCGAGCGCTGAAGCTTTCTTT
>TRBV7-2|TRBJ1-6|TRBD1|many
CASSPRDRFAMSPLHF
TGTGCCAGCAGCCCACGGGACAGGTTCGCCATGTCACCCCTCCACTTT